Sequencing of this TCR beta chain was carried out in a study of blood T cell repertoires in COVID-19. This clone showed up just once. The CDR3 totals 12 residues. With 7 bases clipped from V and 7 bases from J, the junction kept 4 bases outside the gene matches. The germline CDR1 and CDR2 sequences are GTSNPN and SVGIG (reference sequence). Only in-frame clones appear in the TCRdb table, and some are missing; sequencing was by immunoSEQ multiplex PCR. This sample carries 260,000 or so clones, about 91% of them seen once, and the ten largest clones take 0.95% to 1.5%. The rearrangement joins TRBV30 to TRBJ1-4; 9 bases are a match to TRBD1. The TCR originated in a woman in her thirties or forties with acute COVID-19. Sequencing used PBMCs or T cells enriched from blood (not recorded which). The CDR3 DNA is TGTGCCTTGGACAGGGGAGGTGAAAAACTGTTTTTT. Its translation: CALDRGGEKLFF.